The 22 T cell receptor beta chains presented below share a single source sample, sequenced in a study of T-cell memory formation after mild COVID-19. TCRdb fed the 5' RACE reads into MiXCR, producing one record per CDR3 protein. The data contain roughly 300,000 distinct CDR3 sequences, about a sixth of them singletons. Sequencing was performed on PBMCs or a T cell subset sorted from them (not recorded which). These receptors were obtained from a man in his late teens or twenties who had mild COVID-19 (a few samples of this study predate the infection). Cell type and time point are not known.

The rearrangement uses TRBV11-2 and TRBJ1-4, with a possible D match to TRBD1 (5 bases). Germline assignment: CDR1 SGHAT and CDR2 FQNNGV. CDR3 length equals 16 residues. Trimming removed 6 bases from V and 1 base from J, with 15 bases in between. This CDR3 is CASSAGTMITNEKLFF. The CDR3, as DNA: TGTGCCAGCAGTGCCGGGACGATGATAACTAATGAAAAACTGTTTTTT.

This chain links TRBV6-5 with TRBJ1-1, with unresolved D. Germline-derived CDR1 and CDR2 are MNHEY and SVGAGI. Trimming took off 0 bases at V and 4 bases at J, with 6 bases between the two ends. The CDR3 runs 13 residues. CDR3 sequence reads: CASSYSPPTEAFF. DNA for the CDR3: TGTGCCAGCAGTTACTCCCCACCCACTGAAGCTTTCTTT.

This clonotype was recorded a few times. This chain links TRBV20-1 with TRBJ2-7; D may be TRBD1 or TRBD2 (5 bases each). The germline V gene has CDR1 DFQATT and CDR2 SNEGSKA (reference sequence). This CDR3 has 14 residues. Trimming stripped 4 bases from V and 5 bases from J, with 18 bases between. This CDR3 reads CSAKPLGVRDEQYV. CDR3 bases: TGCAGTGCTAAACCATTGGGGGTGAGGGACGAGCAGTACGTC.

In its sample, this clonotype was seen a few times. Here the CDR3 reads CASRVAYPYNEQFF. CDR3 nucleotides: TGTGCCAGCAGAGTAGCGTACCCCTACAATGAGCAGTTCTTC. The genes are TRBV27 and TRBJ2-1, with a tentative D call TRBD2 (5 bases). The V and J ends lost 6 bases and 2 bases respectively, with 11 bases between them. In germline, CDR1 is MNHEY, CDR2 SMNVEV (reference sequence). The CDR3 has 14 amino acids.

This clonotype was seen at least ten times. V and J are TRBV7-2 and TRBJ2-7; maybe TRBD1 (7 bases). Per the germline V gene, CDR1 is SGHTA and CDR2 is FQGNSA. Trimming left V 3 bases short and J 4 bases short, with 16 bases between. CDR3 length equals 15 residues. The CDR3 DNA sequence: TGTGCCAGCAGCTTGGGGGGTACAGGGGAATACGAGCAGTACTTC. It encodes CASSLGGTGEYEQYF.

In this sample, this clonotype turned up a few times. The chain couples TRBV29-1 to TRBJ1-2; a possible D gene is TRBD1 (5 bases). The V and J ends lost 4 bases and 4 bases respectively, with 13 bases between them. The germline CDR1 and CDR2 sequences are SQVTM and ANQGSEA. CDR3 size: 13 residues. CDR3 DNA sequence: TGCAGCGTTGGACAGAGCTCGGGCTATGGCTACACCTTC. It encodes CSVGQSSGYGYTF.

This clonotype showed up many times. The rearrangement links TRBV2 to TRBJ2-3; no clear D gene. CDR1 is SNHLY, CDR2 FYNNEI, per germline. The V end was cut by 3 bases, the J end by 5 bases, with 9 bases between. This CDR3 has 13 residues. The CDR3 spells CASSDGSRDTQYF. CDR3 in DNA: TGTGCCAGCAGTGACGGCTCTAGAGATACGCAGTATTTT.

This sequence joins TRBV5-1 and TRBJ2-4, with TRBD1 matching 11 bases. Trimming at V came to 7 bases and at J to 8 bases, leaving 8 bases not matched to a gene. The germline V gene encodes CDR1 SGHRS and CDR2 YFSETQ. The CDR3 sequence is 14 residues long. The CDR3 reads CASARDRGMDIQYF. CDR3 coding DNA: TGCGCCAGCGCAAGGGACAGGGGGATGGACATTCAGTACTTC. The full variable domain, rest sourced from reference TRBV5-1 and TRBJ2-4, is KAGVTQTPRYLIKTRGQQVTLSCSPISGHRSVSWYQQTPGQGLQFLFEYFSETQRNKGNFPGRFSGRQFSNSRSEMNVSTLELGDSALYLCASARDRGMDIQYFGAGTRLSVL.

The sample holds a few counts of this clonotype. The chain recombines TRBV12-3 or TRBV12-4 with TRBJ2-3, with a weak D call TRBD1 (6 bases). V lost 5 bases and J 14 bases, leaving 20 bases between the germline ends. The CDR3 has 13 amino acids. The CDR3: CASSRGQRVPPYF. DNA of the CDR3: TGTGCCAGCAGTCGCGGACAGCGCGTCCCGCCGTATTTT.

This clonotype has only a few counts. The rearrangement joins TRBV7-9 to TRBJ2-1; 10 bases agree with TRBD2. The CDR3 contains 15 residues. With V trimmed by 5 bases and J by 8 bases, 9 bases remained unmatched. Germline assignment: CDR1 SEHNR and CDR2 FQNEAQ (reference sequence). CDR3: CASSQLAGKLHEQFF. DNA of the CDR3: TGTGCCAGCAGCCAACTAGCGGGGAAGCTTCATGAGCAGTTCTTC.

This clonotype was counted only a few times. The chain joins TRBV4-2 to TRBJ2-3; no definite D call. This CDR3 comprises 15 residues. Germline CDR1 LGHNA, CDR2 YNFKEQ. V was trimmed by 0 bases and J by 1 base, leaving 8 bases between them. DNA of the CDR3: TGTGCCAGCAGCCAAGAGTCTGAGGGCACAGATACGCAGTATTTT. Its translation: CASSQESEGTDTQYF.

By frequency in the sample, this clonotype is large. The CDR3 sequence: CASSGTGNYGYTF. As DNA, the CDR3 is TGTGCCAGCAGCGGGACAGGGAACTATGGCTACACCTTC. The V call is TRBV14, the J call TRBJ1-2; 9 bases match TRBD1. Germline values: CDR1 SGHDN, CDR2 FVKESK. Losses at the gene ends were 5 bases for V and 2 bases for J; bases not matched to a gene: 0. The CDR3 is 13 residues long.

The genes are TRBV10-3 and TRBJ2-6, with TRBD1 matching 7 bases. CDR3 length: 18 amino acids. Germline CDR1 reads ENHRY; CDR2 reads SYGVKD. The ends lost 4 bases at V and 3 bases at J; junction bases unmatched: 12. CDR3 sequence reads: CAISGDRPTDYGANVLTF. CDR3 bases: TGTGCCATCAGTGGGGACAGACCAACCGACTATGGGGCCAACGTCCTGACTTTC.

This chain links TRBV7-2 with TRBJ1-1; D might be TRBD1 (5 bases). The V gene lost 5 bases and the J gene lost 8 bases, with 15 bases spanning the gap. The CDR3 sequence is 13 residues long. The germline CDR1 and CDR2 sequences are SGHTA and FQGNSA. The chain's CDR3 is CASSVTVFSEAFF. The DNA for the CDR3 is TGTGCCAGCAGCGTGACAGTTTTCTCCGAAGCTTTCTTT. Drawing the rest from reference TRBV7-2 and TRBJ1-1, the complete variable domain is GAGVSQSPSNKVTEKGKDVELRCDPISGHTALYWYRQSLGQGLEFLIYFQGNSAPDKSGLPSDRFSAERTGGSVSTLTIQRTQQEDSAVYLCASSVTVFSEAFFGQGTRLTVV.

This clonotype was counted ten times or more. This chain joins TRBV9 and TRBJ2-3; TRBD1 aligns across 9 bases. The CDR3 covers 14 residues. Germline loops: CDR1 SGDLS, CDR2 YYNGEE. The ends lost 4 bases at V and 3 bases at J; junction bases unmatched: 3. The CDR3 DNA sequence: TGTGCCAGCAGCCGGGACAGGGTAACAGATACGCAGTATTTT. Protein: CASSRDRVTDTQYF.

This chain uses TRBV6-5 with TRBJ2-3; 10 nucleotides align to TRBD2. Unmatched junction bases numbered 11, after V lost 0 bases and J lost 2 bases. CDR1 MNHEY and CDR2 SVGAGI come from the germline V gene. The CDR3 extends over 19 amino acids. The CDR3 nucleotides read TGTGCCAGCAGTTACTCGATCGACCTTAGCGGGGGGACCACAGATACGCAGTATTTT. It yields the protein CASSYSIDLSGGTTDTQYF.

This chain joins TRBV9 and TRBJ2-5, with 9 bases matching TRBD1. The V and J ends lost 3 bases and 2 bases, in that order; junction bases with no gene match: 5. Looked up from germline, CDR1 is SGDLS and CDR2 is YYNGEE. This CDR3 region has 15 residues. The CDR3 nucleotides read TGTGCCAGCAGCGACGGGACAGGGAGACAAGAGACCCAGTACTTC. This sequence encodes CASSDGTGRQETQYF.

This clonotype was counted between two and nine times. The rearrangement joins TRBV9 to TRBJ1-2, with TRBD1 matching over 11 bases. The CDR3 has 16 amino acids. V shed 4 bases, J shed 2 bases, and the junction held 7 bases outside the gene matches. Germline loops: CDR1 SGDLS, CDR2 YYNGEE. CDR3 sequence (DNA): TGTGCCAGCAGCCCGACCGGACAGGGGGCGAACTATGGCTACACCTTC. Its translation is CASSPTGQGANYGYTF.

The rearrangement links TRBV4-3 to TRBJ2-1, with 11 bases matching TRBD1. The germline CDR1 and CDR2 sequences are LGHNA and YSLEER. CDR3 length: 15 amino acids. V trimming: 3 bases; J trimming: 8 bases; junction bases outside the gene matches: 6. CDR3 in DNA: TGCGCCAGCAGCCACGTGGGACAGGGGGAACATGAGCAGTTCTTC. It is translated as CASSHVGQGEHEQFF.

The chain's CDR3 is CASSKSGEGWNEQFF. Here the CDR3 DNA reads TGTGCCAGCAGCAAGAGCGGGGAAGGGTGGAATGAGCAGTTCTTC. The chain has TRBV7-9 and TRBJ2-1; TRBD2 agrees at 7 bases. Trimming at V came to 5 bases and at J to 7 bases, leaving 11 bases not matched to a gene. Germline loops: CDR1 SEHNR, CDR2 FQNEAQ (reference sequence). This CDR3 spans 15 amino acids.

This clonotype has a handful of counts. V usage is TRBV4-1 and J usage is TRBJ1-1, with no clear D. Germline-derived CDR1 and CDR2 are MGHRA and YSYEKL. V was pared by 2 bases and J by 5 bases, with 12 bases between. The CDR3 sequence is 14 residues long. CDR3 region: CASSQSGSQTEAFF. The CDR3 nucleotides are TGCGCCAGCAGCCAATCGGGAAGTCAGACTGAAGCTTTCTTT.

The chain combines TRBV6-6 with TRBJ2-5; D possibly uses TRBD1 or TRBD2 (6 bases each). The germline gives CDR1 MNHNY, CDR2 SVGAGI (reference sequence). V dropped 6 bases and J dropped 5 bases, with 13 bases sitting between them. CDR3 length equals 13 residues. This CDR3 is CASRPGARETQYF. CDR3 nucleotides: TGTGCCAGCAGGCCGGGGGCTAGGGAGACCCAGTACTTC.